This TCR beta chain derives from a study of blood T cell repertoires in COVID-19. Looking at the study overall: Some COVID-19 samples were acute and others convalescent; all came from the United States, Italy and Spain. PBMCs, B-cell-depleted T cells, or T cells were the source of the cDNA or gDNA that made up the material.

This CDR3 has 15 residues. V lost 5 bases to trimming and J lost 0 bases; unmatched junction nucleotides: 4. Germline V lookup: CDR1 MNHEY, CDR2 SVGAGI. In the original workflow: Amplifying reference gene primers gave estimates of nucleated cell counts. Data came from immunoSEQ multiplex PCR; TCRdb stores just in-frame clones and leaves some out. Clonal size and the V and J genes are those of that table, whereas D and trimming came from the DNA. The sample carries about 120,000 clones, 70% to 75% recorded once. The receptor comes from a man in his 60s with acute or convalescent COVID-19. Sequencing was performed on peripheral blood. This rearrangement joins TRBV6-5 to TRBJ1-2; 9 nucleotides match TRBD1. The CDR3 sequence is CASSTDRGANYGYTF. CDR3 sequence (DNA): TGTGCCAGCAGTACGGACAGGGGCGCTAACTATGGCTACACCTTC.